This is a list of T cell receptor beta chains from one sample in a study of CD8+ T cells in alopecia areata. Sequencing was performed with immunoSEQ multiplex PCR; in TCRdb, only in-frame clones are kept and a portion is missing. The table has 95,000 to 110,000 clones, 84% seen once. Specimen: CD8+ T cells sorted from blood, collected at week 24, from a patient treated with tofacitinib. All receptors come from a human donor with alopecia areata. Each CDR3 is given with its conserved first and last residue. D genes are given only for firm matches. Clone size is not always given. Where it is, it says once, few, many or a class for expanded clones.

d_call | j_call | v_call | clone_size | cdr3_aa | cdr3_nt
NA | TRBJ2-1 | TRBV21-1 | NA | CASSKVRGLAPTGISTNEQFF | TGTGCCAGCAGCAAAGTGAGGGGACTAGCGCCGACCGGAATAAGCACGAATGAGCAGTTCTTC
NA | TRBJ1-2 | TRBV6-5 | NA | CASSQWTVAMLDLTF | TGTGCCAGCAGTCAGTGGACAGTAGCTATGTTGGACTTAACCTTC
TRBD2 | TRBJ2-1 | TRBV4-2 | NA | CASSQERGGYYNEQFF | TGTGCCAGCAGCCAGGAACGGGGGGGTTACTACAATGAGCAGTTCTTC
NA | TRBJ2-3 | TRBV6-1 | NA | CASSQGQSDTQYF | TGTGCCAGCAGCCAGGGACAATCGGATACGCAGTATTTT
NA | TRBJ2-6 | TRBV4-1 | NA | CASSHPGAPGANVLTF | TGCGCCAGCAGCCACCCAGGGGCTCCTGGGGCCAACGTCCTGACTTTC
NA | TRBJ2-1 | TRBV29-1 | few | CSVTYNEQFF | TGCAGCGTTACTTACAATGAGCAGTTCTTC
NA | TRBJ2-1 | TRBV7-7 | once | CASSLVGGFNEQFF | TGTGCTAGCAGCTTAGTGGGGGGATTCAATGAGCAGTTCTTC
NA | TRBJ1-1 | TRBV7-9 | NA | CASSLTYTEAFF | TGTGCCAGCAGCTTAACTTATACTGAAGCTTTCTTT
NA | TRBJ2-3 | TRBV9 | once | CASSVDGQPTDTQYF | TGTGCCAGCAGCGTAGATGGGCAACCCACAGATACGCAGTATTTT
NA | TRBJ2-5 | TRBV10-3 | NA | CAISLGLREETQYF | TGTGCCATCAGCTTGGGCCTGAGAGAAGAGACCCAGTACTTC
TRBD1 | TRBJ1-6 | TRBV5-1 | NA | CASSLGTTGVNNSPLHF | TGCGCCAGCAGCTTGGGAACAACAGGGGTTAATAATTCACCCCTCCACTTT
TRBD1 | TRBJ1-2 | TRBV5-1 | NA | CASSWTGDNYGYTF | TGCGCCAGCAGCTGGACAGGGGATAACTATGGCTACACCTTC
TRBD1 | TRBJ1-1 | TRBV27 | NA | CASSLLTVQGSANTEAFF | TGTGCCAGCAGTTTATTAACCGTACAGGGGTCTGCGAACACTGAAGCTTTCTTT
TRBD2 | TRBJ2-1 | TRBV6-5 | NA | CASSYSASGSYNEQFF | TGTGCCAGCAGTTACTCGGCTAGCGGGTCCTACAATGAGCAGTTCTTC
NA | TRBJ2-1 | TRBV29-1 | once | CSVEGGRGQNEQFF | TGCAGCGTTGAAGGGGGGCGAGGTCAGAATGAGCAGTTCTTC
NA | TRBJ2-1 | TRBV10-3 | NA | CAICASAGDEQFF | TGTGCCATCTGCGCTTCCGCCGGCGATGAGCAGTTCTTC
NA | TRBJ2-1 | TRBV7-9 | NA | CASSGRSNEQFF | TGTGCCAGCAGTGGCAGGAGCAATGAGCAGTTCTTC
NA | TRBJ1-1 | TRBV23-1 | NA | CASTNMNTEAFF | TGCGCCAGCACGAATATGAACACTGAAGCTTTCTTT
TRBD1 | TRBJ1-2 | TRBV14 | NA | CASSQDQGTGYGYTF | TGTGCCAGCAGCCAAGATCAGGGGACAGGGTATGGCTACACCTTC
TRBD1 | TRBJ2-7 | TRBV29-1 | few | CSVDTGGDYEQYF | TGCAGCGTTGACACAGGGGGCGATTACGAGCAGTACTTC
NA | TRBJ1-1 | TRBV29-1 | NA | CSVEDEGSEAFF | TGCAGCGTTGAAGATGAGGGGTCTGAAGCTTTCTTT
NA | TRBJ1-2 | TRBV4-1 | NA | CASSQAGANYGYTF | TGCGCCAGCAGCCAAGCGGGAGCTAACTATGGCTACACCTTC
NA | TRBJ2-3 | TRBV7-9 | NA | CASSSHSPDTQYF | TGTGCCAGCAGCTCCCACAGCCCAGATACGCAGTATTTT
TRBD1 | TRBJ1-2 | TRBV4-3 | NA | CASSQATGVNYGYTF | TGCGCCAGCAGCCAAGCGACAGGGGTTAACTATGGCTACACCTTC
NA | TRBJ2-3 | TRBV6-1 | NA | CASNRGGVDTQYF | TGTGCCAGCAACAGGGGGGGCGTGGATACGCAGTATTTT
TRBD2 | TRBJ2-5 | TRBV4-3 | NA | CASSDEWRGYQETQYF | TGCGCCAGCAGCGATGAGTGGCGGGGGTACCAAGAGACCCAGTACTTC
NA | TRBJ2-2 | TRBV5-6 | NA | CASSWAGELFF | TGTGCCAGCAGTTGGGCCGGGGAGCTGTTTTTT
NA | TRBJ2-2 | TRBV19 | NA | CASRGSGTGELFF | TGTGCCAGTAGGGGGTCGGGCACCGGGGAGCTGTTTTTT
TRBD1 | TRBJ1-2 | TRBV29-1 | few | CSVNTGTGMDGYTF | TGCAGCGTTAATACCGGGACAGGGATGGATGGCTACACCTTC
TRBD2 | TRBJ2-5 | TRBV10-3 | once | CAISELAGQETQYF | TGTGCCATCAGTGAACTAGCGGGGCAAGAGACCCAGTACTTC
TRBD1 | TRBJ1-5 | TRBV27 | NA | CASSFQGAQPQHF | TGTGCCAGCAGTTTCCAGGGGGCTCAGCCCCAGCATTTT
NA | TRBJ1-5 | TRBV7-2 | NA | CASSLGVGWGNQPQHF | TGTGCCAGCAGCTTAGGGGTGGGTTGGGGCAATCAGCCCCAGCATTTT
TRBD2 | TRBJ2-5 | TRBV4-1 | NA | CASSHSQRGGVPETQYF | TGCGCCAGCAGCCATTCCCAGCGGGGGGGCGTTCCGGAGACCCAGTACTTC
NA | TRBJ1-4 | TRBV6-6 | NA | CASSYPREKAEKLFF | TGTGCCAGCAGTTACCCTCGCGAGAAGGCTGAAAAACTGTTTTTT
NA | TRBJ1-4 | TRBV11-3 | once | CASSPDSEKLFF | TGTGCCAGCAGCCCGGACAGTGAAAAACTGTTTTTT
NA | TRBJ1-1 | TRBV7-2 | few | CASSPQEGTEAFF | TGTGCCAGCAGCCCCCAGGAGGGTACTGAAGCTTTCTTT
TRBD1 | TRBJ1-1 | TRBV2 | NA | CASSPGQGEGTEAFF | TGTGCCAGCAGCCCGGGACAGGGTGAGGGCACTGAAGCTTTCTTT
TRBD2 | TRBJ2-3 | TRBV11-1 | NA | CASSRLATYSTDTQYF | TGTGCCAGCAGCCGACTAGCGACATATAGCACAGATACGCAGTATTTT
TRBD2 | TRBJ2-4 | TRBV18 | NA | CASSPLAGDNKSIQYF | TGTGCCAGCTCACCACTAGCGGGGGACAACAAAAGCATTCAGTACTTC
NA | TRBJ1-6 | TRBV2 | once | CASSRFRVIHISPLHF | TGTGCCAGCAGTCGATTCAGGGTGATCCATATTTCACCCCTCCACTTT
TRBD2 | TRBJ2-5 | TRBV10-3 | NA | CAISYSGGNGETQYF | TGTGCCATCAGTTATAGCGGGGGGAATGGGGAGACCCAGTACTTC